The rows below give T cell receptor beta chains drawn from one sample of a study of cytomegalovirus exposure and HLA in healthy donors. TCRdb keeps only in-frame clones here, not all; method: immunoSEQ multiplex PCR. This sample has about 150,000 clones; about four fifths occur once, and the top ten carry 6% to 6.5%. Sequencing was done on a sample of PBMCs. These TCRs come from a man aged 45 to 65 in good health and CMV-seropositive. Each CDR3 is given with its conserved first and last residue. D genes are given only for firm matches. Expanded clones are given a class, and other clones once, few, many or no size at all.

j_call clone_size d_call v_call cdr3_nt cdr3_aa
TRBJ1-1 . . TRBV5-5 TGTGCCAGCAGCTTGGCAATCGGGGATCCGACGGACACTGAAGCTTTCTTT CASSLAIGDPTDTEAFF
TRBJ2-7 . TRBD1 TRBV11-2 TGTGCCAGCAGCTTGACAGGGGGCTCCCTGAACGAGCAGTACTTC CASSLTGGSLNEQYF
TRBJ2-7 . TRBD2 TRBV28 TGTGCCAGCAGGACTAGCGGGAGGGCCGAATACGAGCAGTACTTC CASRTSGRAEYEQYF
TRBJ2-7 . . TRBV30 TGTGCCTGGAGTGCACCCGGGAGCGGATACTACGAGCAGTACTTC CAWSAPGSGYYEQYF
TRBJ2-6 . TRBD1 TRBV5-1 TGCGCCAGCAGCTTGTCAGGGGGCGTTGGCAACGTCCTGACTTTC CASSLSGGVGNVLTF
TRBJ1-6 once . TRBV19 TGTGCCAGTAGTATTGGGGGCAATTCACCCCTCCACTTT CASSIGGNSPLHF
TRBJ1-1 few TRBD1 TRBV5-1 TGCGCCAGCAGCTTGCGATTCCCGGGACAGGGCGGCACTGAAGCTTTCTTT CASSLRFPGQGGTEAFF
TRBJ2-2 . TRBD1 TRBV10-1 TGCGCCAGCAGGAAGGGACAGGCGGTCACCGGGGAGCTGTTTTTT CASRKGQAVTGELFF
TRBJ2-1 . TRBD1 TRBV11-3 TGTGCCAGCAGCTTAGTCGCACAGGGGGAGCAGTTCTTC CASSLVAQGEQFF
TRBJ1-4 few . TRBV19 TGTGCCAGTAGTATTACTGCAACTAATGAAAAACTGTTTTTT CASSITATNEKLFF
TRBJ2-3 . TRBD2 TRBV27 TGTGCCAGCGGCTCATCTAGCGGGATGTGGGATACGCAGTATTTT CASGSSSGMWDTQYF
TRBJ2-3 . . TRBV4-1 TGCGCCAGCAGCCCCCGGTCCGGCGGGACTAGCACAGATACGCAGTATTTT CASSPRSGGTSTDTQYF
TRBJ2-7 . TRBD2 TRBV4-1 TGCGCCAGCAGACCACTAGCGGGAGGCCACGAGCAGTACTTC CASRPLAGGHEQYF
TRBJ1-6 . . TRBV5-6 TGTGCCAGCAGCTTGAATCAGGGATTGTCACCCCTCCACTTT CASSLNQGLSPLHF
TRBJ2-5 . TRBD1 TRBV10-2 TGCGCCAGCAGCCCGGGACAGACATCGTACCAAGAGACCCAGTACTTC CASSPGQTSYQETQYF